Below are 23 T cell receptor beta chains sequenced from a single sample in a study of blood T cell repertoires in COVID-19. The repertoire was sequenced with immunoSEQ multiplex PCR; TCRdb's copy has only in-frame clones and lacks some. The repertoire holds hundreds of thousands of clones, with 83% as singletons. The sequenced sample consisted of peripheral blood. These receptor sequences come from a woman between 50 and 59 years old with acute or convalescent COVID-19.

This chain joins TRBV5-1 and TRBJ2-3, with 9 bases identical to TRBD2. This CDR3 spans 17 amino acids. The V gene end was trimmed by 4 bases and the J gene end by 5 bases; junction bases not matched to a gene: 14. Germline values: CDR1 SGHRS, CDR2 YFSETQ. Here the CDR3 DNA reads TGCGCCAGCAGCGTGGAACTAGCGGGTGGAAAGGGAGATACGCAGTATTTT. This codes for CASSVELAGGKGDTQYF. Supplemented by reference TRBV5-1 and TRBJ2-3, the full variable domain reads KAGVTQTPRYLIKTRGQQVTLSCSPISGHRSVSWYQQTPGQGLQFLFEYFSETQRNKGNFPGRFSGRQFSNSRSEMNVSTLELGDSALYLCASSVELAGGKGDTQYFGPGTRLTVL.

The chain employs TRBV5-1 and TRBJ1-2; TRBD1 agrees at 7 bases. J lost 8 bases, V lost 4 bases, and 11 bases had no gene match. CDR1 SGHRS and CDR2 YFSETQ come from the germline V gene. CDR3 length equals 14 residues. The chain's CDR3 is CASSESTGVDGYTF. CDR3 nucleotides: TGCGCCAGCAGCGAATCTACAGGGGTTGACGGCTACACCTTC. The full variable domain, with the rest looked up from reference TRBV5-1 and TRBJ1-2, is KAGVTQTPRYLIKTRGQQVTLSCSPISGHRSVSWYQQTPGQGLQFLFEYFSETQRNKGNFPGRFSGRQFSNSRSEMNVSTLELGDSALYLCASSESTGVDGYTFGSGTRLTVV.

In its sample, this clone was seen a few times. The CDR3 loop reads CASSLGILAGGPDEQFF. CDR3 sequence (DNA): TGCGCCAGCAGCCTAGGGATACTAGCGGGAGGGCCGGATGAGCAGTTCTTC. J is TRBJ2-1 and V is TRBV5-1; 13 bases are shared with TRBD2. V trimming: 4 bases; J trimming: 8 bases; junction bases outside the gene matches: 12. Germline values: CDR1 SGHRS, CDR2 YFSETQ. CDR3 length: 17 amino acids.

This rearrangement joins TRBV28 to TRBJ2-7; 8 bases line up with TRBD2. Per the germline V gene, CDR1 is MDHEN and CDR2 is SYDVKM. The CDR3 has 16 residues. Trimming took 4 bases from V and 6 from J; bases not matched to a gene: 14. CDR3 amino acids: CASSSHTGTSSLEQYF. In DNA form, the CDR3 reads TGTGCCAGCAGTTCGCACACCGGGACTAGTTCCCTCGAGCAGTACTTC.

The rearrangement joins TRBV27 to TRBJ2-7, with 7 bases identical to TRBD2. Looked up from germline, CDR1 is MNHEY and CDR2 is SMNVEV (reference sequence). The CDR3 spans 15 residues. Trimming removed 5 bases from V and 5 bases from J; junction bases left unmatched: 12. The CDR3 reads CASSPLSGNWDEQYF. The CDR3 DNA is TGTGCCAGCAGTCCATTAAGCGGGAATTGGGACGAGCAGTACTTC.

V is TRBV9 and J is TRBJ2-2; D unresolved. Trimming cost V 0 bases and J 4 bases, with 7 bases left between them. Germline V lookup: CDR1 SGDLS, CDR2 YYNGEE. The CDR3 consists of 14 residues. CDR3 loop: CASSVGESTGELFF. The CDR3 DNA reads as TGTGCCAGCAGCGTAGGTGAGAGCACCGGGGAGCTGTTTTTT. The full variable domain, completed using reference TRBV9 and TRBJ2-2, is DSGVTQTPKHLITATGQRVTLRCSPRSGDLSVYWYQQSLDQGLQFLIQYYNGEERAKGNILERFSAQQFPDLHSELNLSSLELGDSALYFCASSVGESTGELFFGEGSRLTVL.

The chain joins TRBV5-6 to TRBJ2-2, with 8 bases matching TRBD1. This CDR3 has 15 amino acids. Germline assignment: CDR1 SGHDT and CDR2 YYEEEE. V lost 2 bases, J lost 1 base, and 1 base stayed unmatched. The CDR3 reads CASSFGQGNTGELFF. Here the CDR3 DNA reads TGTGCCAGCAGCTTTGGACAGGGGAACACCGGGGAGCTGTTTTTT.

This clone was seen more than once but under ten times. The chain carries TRBV19 and TRBJ1-5; D not resolved. Trimming pared 3 bases from V and 5 bases from J, leaving 8 bases between. Germline CDR1 reads LNHDA; CDR2 reads SQIVND (reference sequence). The CDR3 is made up of 13 amino acids. The CDR3 coding sequence is TGTGCCAGTAGTATTTCCCTATATCAGCCCCAGCATTTT. Translating gives CASSISLYQPQHF.

This clone was seen a single time. The V and J genes are TRBV29-1 and TRBJ2-5; maybe TRBD1 (6 bases). With 1 base removed from V and 2 bases from J, the gap between germline ends came to 8 bases. CDR1 SQVTM and CDR2 ANQGSEA come from the germline V gene. The CDR3 length is 13 residues. The CDR3 here is CSVEAGAQETQYF. CDR3 sequence (DNA): TGCAGCGTTGAAGCAGGGGCACAAGAGACCCAGTACTTC.

This clone has more than one count but fewer than ten. The sample carries other DNA sequences with the same CDR3. V gene TRBV27 combines with J gene TRBJ1-1; TRBD1 might be the D (6 bases). Trimming took 3 bases from V and 2 from J, leaving 10 bases between them. Per the germline V gene, CDR1 is MNHEY and CDR2 is SMNVEV (reference sequence). There are 14 residues in the CDR3. In DNA, the CDR3 is TGTGCCAGCAGTTTGAGGGGGGGAAACACTGAAGCTTTCTTT. Translating gives CASSLRGGNTEAFF.

This clone was picked up a small number of times. The chain couples TRBV6-2 or TRBV6-3 to TRBJ2-7, with 8 bases that match TRBD2. The J segment lost 11 bases and the V segment lost 2 bases, leaving 2 bases of the junction unmatched. This CDR3 has 11 residues. Looked up from germline, CDR1 is MNHEY and CDR2 is SVGEGT. CDR3 nucleotides: TGTGCCAGCAGTTACCTGCGGGAGGAGTACTTC. The encoded protein is CASSYLREEYF.

The V call is TRBV6-1, the J call TRBJ2-1; no reliable D call. CDR1 and CDR2 (germline): MNHNS, SASEGT. V was shortened by 5 bases and J by 4 bases, with 3 bases between the two germline ends. The CDR3 is 11 amino acids. The CDR3 loop is CASSPYNEQFF. The DNA of the CDR3 is TGTGCCAGCAGTCCTTACAATGAGCAGTTCTTC.

The rearrangement joins TRBV7-6 to TRBJ2-5; 8 bases map to TRBD1. The CDR3 runs to 14 residues. CDR1 is SGHVS, CDR2 FNYEAQ, per germline. J was trimmed by 4 bases and V by 5 bases; bases with no gene match: 6. The CDR3 nucleotides read TGTGCCAGCAGCCATGGACAGGGAATAGAGACCCAGTACTTC. Amino acid sequence: CASSHGQGIETQYF.

V usage is TRBV27 and J usage is TRBJ1-4, with D tentatively TRBD1 (6 bases). From germline, CDR1 is MNHEY and CDR2 SMNVEV (reference sequence). Trimming pared 2 bases from V and 2 bases from J, leaving 12 bases between. The CDR3 contains 16 residues. CDR3: CASSLMLGATNEKLFF. In DNA, the CDR3 is TGTGCCAGCAGTTTAATGTTGGGGGCCACTAATGAAAAACTGTTTTTT.

V usage is TRBV5-8 and J usage is TRBJ2-2; a possible D gene is TRBD2 (6 bases). Deletions cut 5 bases from V and 3 bases from J, with 23 bases between. Per germline, CDR1 SGHTS and CDR2 YDEGEE. The length of the CDR3 is 18 residues. CDR3 amino acids: CASSQGRSTPGDTGELFF. CDR3 in DNA: TGTGCCAGCAGTCAAGGGCGCTCGACTCCGGGGGACACCGGGGAGCTGTTTTTT.

V is TRBV12-3 or TRBV12-4 and J is TRBJ1-1; D is perhaps TRBD1 (5 bases). Deletions cut 5 bases from V and 11 bases from J, with 12 bases between. This CDR3 contains 11 residues. Written as DNA, the CDR3 is TGTGCCAGCAGTAGGGGTTGGTACGCTTTCTTT. Protein product: CASSRGWYAFF.

Details on this clone: A much bigger clone sits one base away, suggesting this may be a read error. Other DNA sequences from this sample encode an identical CDR3 as well. V and J are TRBV24-1 and TRBJ2-2; the match to TRBD1 covers 8 bases. J gave up 1 base and V 4 bases, and 4 bases lay outside the gene matches. Germline V CDR1 and CDR2: KGHDR, SFDVKD. This CDR3 region has 16 residues. The CDR3 sequence: CATSDPGTGNTGELFF. The DNA for the CDR3 is TGTGCCACCAGTGACCCCGGGACAGGGAACACCGGGGAGCTGTTTTTT.

The chain uses TRBV11-2 and TRBJ1-1, with a tentative D call TRBD1 (5 bases). CDR3 length: 18 residues. Trimming shortened V by 2 bases and J by 0 bases, and 19 bases separated the two germline ends. Germline V gene sequence: CDR1 SGHAT, CDR2 FQNNGV. CDR3 protein: CASSLWGRAGALNTEAFF. CDR3 in DNA: TGTGCCAGCAGCTTATGGGGGAGGGCAGGAGCTTTGAACACTGAAGCTTTCTTT. The whole variable domain, filled in from reference TRBV11-2 and TRBJ1-1, reads EAGVAQSPRYKIIEKRQSVAFWCNPISGHATLYWYQQILGQGPKLLIQFQNNGVVDDSQLPKDRFSAERLKGVDSTLKIQPAKLEDSAVYLCASSLWGRAGALNTEAFFGQGTRLTVV.

A single count supports this clone. This rearrangement joins TRBV29-1 to TRBJ2-3; 7 bases line up with TRBD2. The junction had 9 bases not matched to a gene; V was cut back by 4 bases and J by 5 bases. CDR1 is SQVTM, CDR2 ANQGSEA, per germline. The CDR3 consists of 14 residues. CDR3 bases: TGCAGCGTTGTATGGGGGAGGGAGGTAGATACGCAGTATTTT. Translation: CSVVWGREVDTQYF.

This chain connects TRBV27 to TRBJ2-2, with TRBD2 as a possible D gene (6 bases). This CDR3 comprises 15 residues. Germline-derived CDR1 and CDR2 are MNHEY and SMNVEV (reference sequence). Deletions cut 6 bases from V and 2 bases from J, with 13 bases between. CDR3 amino acids: CASSRLELNTGELFF. The CDR3 coding sequence is TGTGCCAGCAGCCGACTAGAGCTTAACACCGGGGAGCTGTTTTTT.

The V and J genes are TRBV11-1 and TRBJ1-2; 7 positions match TRBD1. The CDR3 sequence is 15 residues long. With V trimmed by 4 bases and J by 7 bases, 12 bases remained unmatched. The V gene's germline CDR1 is SGHAT and CDR2 FQDESV (reference sequence). The CDR3 nucleotides read TGTGCCAGCAGCTCCCAAGCAACGGACAGGTCTGGCTACACCTTC. It specifies CASSSQATDRSGYTF.

The gene calls are TRBV28 and TRBJ1-6; TRBD1 aligns across 7 bases. Germline-derived CDR1 and CDR2 are MDHEN and SYDVKM. Trimming cost V 6 bases and J 4 bases; bases outside gene matches: 9. The CDR3 contains 16 residues. The CDR3 nucleotides are TGTGCCAGCAGCCGAGGAGGGACAGCTTATAATTCACCCCTCCACTTT. It codes for CASSRGGTAYNSPLHF.

This chain joins TRBV5-5 and TRBJ1-6; D is possibly TRBD1 (5 bases). Germline values: CDR1 SGHKS, CDR2 YYEKEE (reference sequence). The V end was cut by 5 bases, the J end by 7 bases, with 16 bases between. The CDR3 extends over 15 amino acids. The CDR3 region has the DNA TGTGCCAGCAGGCGGGGCGGAGGCGTAAATTCACCCCTCCACTTT. This gives the protein CASRRGGGVNSPLHF.